This section outlines one T cell receptor beta chain sequence together with its context. These data belong to a study of blood T cell repertoires in COVID-19. Study-level information: COVID-19 samples from acute and convalescent phases originated in the United States, Italy and Spain. Sources were T cells, B-cell-depleted T cells, or PBMCs; the material itself was cDNA or gDNA.

The CDR3 loop spans 16 amino acids. CDR1 SGDLS and CDR2 YYNGEE come from the germline V gene. The J segment lost 4 bases and the V segment lost 6 bases, leaving 4 bases of the junction unmatched. Per the original methods: The authors estimated nucleated cell counts from reference gene primer amplification. Sequencing used immunoSEQ multiplex PCR; TCRdb keeps in-frame clones, though not all of them. V, J and clone size are taken as reported in that table, and D and trimming were inferred from the DNA itself. Seen here are approximately 100,000 clones, around 87% observed once, and the top ten hold around a tenth.

The receptor's source is a woman aged 25 to 45 with acute or convalescent COVID-19. The sequencing input was peripheral blood. V usage is TRBV9 and J usage is TRBJ2-2; TRBD2 matches 15 bases. The CDR3 here is CASNGLAGGPTGELFF. DNA for the CDR3: TGTGCCAGCAACGGACTAGCGGGGGGGCCCACCGGGGAGCTGTTTTTT.